Presented here are 6 T cell receptor beta chains from one specimen sequenced in a study of tumor-infiltrating lymphocytes in primary liver carcinoma. Both RNA and DNA were isolated together from about 20-30 mg of bulk tissue that had not been sorted. From around 500 ng total RNA, TCR beta cDNA was generated with a primer in the constant region. Slightly modified ARM-PCR with three nested multiplex PCR rounds yielded TCR beta libraries. PCR rounds one and two used TRBV1-TRBV30 forward primers with a C-beta reverse primer for about 9 cycles each. TCRdb independently ran MiXCR on the multiplex PCR reads; one entry per CDR3 protein. The sample lists about 78,000 distinct CDR3 sequences; 71% were seen once. Sequencing was carried out using liver tumor tissue from sampling region 4. The subset was: tumor region T4, right-lateral pole. The receptors derive from a woman in her sixties with primary liver carcinoma and hepatitis B virus infection.

V and J are TRBV2 and TRBJ1-4; 9 nucleotides line up with TRBD1. This CDR3 is built from 14 residues. V shed 5 bases and J 8 bases; nucleotides not matched to a gene: 6. CDR1 and CDR2 from the germline V gene are SNHLY and FYNNEI. The DNA of the CDR3 is TGTGCCAGCAGTCGACAGGGGGTTGCCGAAAAACTGTTTTTT. It codes for CASSRQGVAEKLFF.

Worth noting for this clonotype: A read error may be the cause here, since a much bigger clone is one base away. The V and J genes are TRBV28 and TRBJ1-5; 7 bases map to TRBD1. This CDR3 is 17 amino acids long. In germline, CDR1 is MDHEN, CDR2 SYDVKM. Here the CDR3 DNA reads TGTGCCGGCAGTTTGAGGGGACAGCATTATAGCAATCAGCCCCAGCATTTT. Protein: CAGSLRGQHYSNQPQHF.

Concerning this clonotype itself: A read error is possible here, since a much larger clone lies one base away. The chain joins TRBV5-1 to TRBJ2-1; no clear D gene. The germline V gene has CDR1 SGHRS and CDR2 YFSETQ. This CDR3 is 13 amino acids long. The CDR3 loop reads CASTESSYDEQFF. The CDR3, as DNA: TGCGCCAGCACGGAAAGCTCCTACGATGAGCAGTTCTTC.

The chain employs TRBV6-6 and TRBJ2-5; maybe TRBD2 (6 bases). The CDR3 spans 17 residues. The V gene's germline CDR1 is MNHNY and CDR2 SVGAGI (reference sequence). Trimming left V 0 bases short and J 8 bases short, with 22 bases between. CDR3 DNA sequence: TGTGCCAGCAGTTACTCTGCTAGCGTGAGGGCCGGGGATACCCAGTACTTC. Its protein product is CASSYSASVRAGDTQYF.

This clonotype has a single count. An end of the junction does not agree with germline; a read error may underlie this. The chain has TRBV6-5 and TRBJ1-2, with 10 bases that match TRBD1. Germline V gives CDR1 MNHEY, CDR2 SVGAGI. The CDR3 contains 16 residues. The DNA of the CDR3 is TGTGCCAGCAGTTACTCGAAGGGACAGGGGTGCGATGGGTACACCTTC. Translating gives CASSYSKGQGCDGYTF.

Concerning this clonotype: A much bigger clone sits one base away, suggesting this may be a read error. The chain is built from TRBV5-1 and TRBJ2-5; TRBD2 agrees at 13 bases. CDR3 length: 17 amino acids. Germline lookup yields CDR1 SGHRS and CDR2 YFSETQ. Trimming removed 4 bases from V and 1 base from J; junction bases left unmatched: 7. The CDR3 sequence is CASSAPGLAGIQETQYF. As DNA, the CDR3 is TGCGCCAGCAGCGCGCCGGGACTAGCGGGGATCCAAGAGACCCAGTACTTC.